The 22 T cell receptor beta chains presented below share a single source sample, sequenced in a study of cytomegalovirus exposure and HLA in healthy donors. PCR was performed using 60 Vbeta and 13 Jbeta primers. Produced via immunoSEQ multiplex PCR; TCRdb's table is partial and in-frame only. The repertoire consists of around 130,000 clones, with approximately 68% occurring once and the leading ten covering around 1.6%. Sequences were obtained from PBMCs. These receptors were collected from a man in his thirties or forties in good health and CMV-seropositive.

The rearrangement links TRBV7-9 to TRBJ2-5, with 8 bases matching TRBD2. Germline CDR1 and CDR2: SEHNR and FQNEAQ (reference sequence). The ends lost 2 bases at V and 2 bases at J; junction bases unmatched: 7. The CDR3 has 16 residues. The CDR3 nucleotides are TGTGCCAGCAGCTTACGGGGACGGGGGGGTCAAGAGACCCAGTACTTC. Encoded protein: CASSLRGRGGQETQYF.

The J gene is TRBJ2-7, the V gene TRBV15; 8 bases match TRBD2. Germline CDR1 is LNHNV and CDR2 is YYDKDF (reference sequence). The CDR3 has 17 residues. The V gene end was trimmed by 1 base and the J gene end by 2 bases; junction bases not matched to a gene: 10. CDR3 sequence: CATSRVPPGGGTYEQYF. Here the CDR3 DNA reads TGTGCCACCAGCAGAGTTCCACCGGGAGGGGGAACCTACGAGCAGTACTTC.

The CDR3 loop is CAISESTVSGNTIYF. As DNA, the CDR3 is TGTGCCATCAGTGAGTCGACAGTAAGTGGAAACACCATATATTTT. The chain employs TRBV10-3 and TRBJ1-3; a weak D match, TRBD1 (5 bases). V shed 0 bases and J shed 3 bases, with 9 bases lying between them. The CDR3 covers 15 residues. The germline V gene encodes CDR1 ENHRY and CDR2 SYGVKD.

This chain joins TRBV7-2 and TRBJ2-7; perhaps TRBD2 as D (6 bases). Between the trimmed V and J ends, which lost 5 bases and 4 bases, there was a span of 18 bases. The CDR3 extends over 15 amino acids. Germline CDR1 is SGHTA and CDR2 is FQGNSA. In DNA, the CDR3 is TGTGCCAGCAGCGTCGGCCGGGGGAGTCTATACGAGCAGTACTTC. It is translated as CASSVGRGSLYEQYF.

The V call is TRBV27, the J call TRBJ2-7, with TRBD1 matching over 7 bases. Germline values: CDR1 MNHEY, CDR2 SMNVEV (reference sequence). Losses at the gene ends were 11 bases for V and 5 bases for J; bases not matched to a gene: 12. This CDR3 is built from 13 residues. DNA for the CDR3: TGTGCCCGGGACAGTCTAAGGTCCCACGAGCAGTACTTC. The encoded protein is CARDSLRSHEQYF.

The chain carries TRBV6-5 and TRBJ2-7, with 9 bases fitting TRBD1. This CDR3 region has 15 residues. The V gene end was trimmed by 6 bases and the J gene end by 4 bases; junction bases not matched to a gene: 10. Looked up from germline, CDR1 is MNHEY and CDR2 is SVGAGI. The CDR3 region is CASRPTGQGSYEQYF. The CDR3 DNA is TGTGCCAGCAGACCCACGGGACAGGGTTCGTACGAGCAGTACTTC.

This clone was picked up a small number of times. The rearrangement links TRBV5-1 to TRBJ2-1; perhaps TRBD1 as D (6 bases). Trimming took 1 base from V and 3 from J, leaving 11 bases between them. Germline CDR1 reads SGHRS; CDR2 reads YFSETQ. CDR3 length equals 15 residues. The CDR3 loop is CASSLLGQNYNEQFF. DNA for the CDR3: TGCGCCAGCAGCTTGCTAGGACAGAACTACAATGAGCAGTTCTTC. Filled out from reference TRBV5-1 and TRBJ2-1, the complete variable domain reads KAGVTQTPRYLIKTRGQQVTLSCSPISGHRSVSWYQQTPGQGLQFLFEYFSETQRNKGNFPGRFSGRQFSNSRSEMNVSTLELGDSALYLCASSLLGQNYNEQFFGPGTRLTVL.

In this sample, this clone turned up once. This chain joins TRBV5-8 and TRBJ2-1; TRBD2 is a possible D gene (6 bases). The V and J ends lost 4 bases and 4 bases respectively, with 21 bases between them. This CDR3 has 17 amino acids. Germline-derived CDR1 and CDR2 are SGHTS and YDEGEE. The CDR3 nucleotides read TGTGCCAGCAGCGCCTGGTCCGGGAGTCCGTTGTACAATGAGCAGTTCTTC. Its translation is CASSAWSGSPLYNEQFF.

The V call is TRBV4-2, the J call TRBJ2-7; 14 bases line up with TRBD2. Germline V lookup: CDR1 LGHNA, CDR2 YNFKEQ. Trimming removed 4 bases from V and 6 bases from J; junction bases left unmatched: 11. There are 17 residues in the CDR3. The CDR3 nucleotides are TGTGCCAGCAGCCGCGCCGGGACTAGCGGGAGACTTTTCGAGCAGTACTTC. It specifies CASSRAGTSGRLFEQYF.

On this clone itself: Within the sample, other DNA sequences also encode this same CDR3. This chain uses TRBV7-2 with TRBJ1-1; D is ambiguous. With 1 base removed from V and 4 bases from J, the gap between germline ends came to 4 bases. This CDR3 comprises 12 residues. Germline CDR1 SGHTA, CDR2 FQGNSA. The CDR3 spells CASSLVRTEAFF. The CDR3 bases are TGTGCCAGCAGCTTAGTCCGCACTGAAGCTTTCTTT.

This CDR3 is CATSADAGTGHQPQHF. Written as DNA, the CDR3 is TGTGCCACCAGCGCCGATGCAGGGACAGGGCATCAGCCCCAGCATTTT. V is TRBV15 and J is TRBJ1-5, with TRBD1 matching over 9 bases. Germline loops: CDR1 LNHNV, CDR2 YYDKDF (reference sequence). V shed 5 bases, J shed 5 bases, and the junction held 10 bases outside the gene matches. The CDR3 consists of 16 residues.

J is TRBJ2-2 and V is TRBV7-6, with D perhaps TRBD1 (7 bases). Trimming took 5 bases from V and 4 from J, leaving 14 bases between them. The CDR3 consists of 15 residues. Germline loops: CDR1 SGHVS, CDR2 FNYEAQ. As DNA, the CDR3 is TGTGCCAGCAGCACAGGGGTCGGGAGCACCGGGGAGCTGTTTTTT. As protein: CASSTGVGSTGELFF.

The chain uses TRBV4-1 and TRBJ2-1; TRBD2 matches 11 bases. The CDR3 consists of 16 residues. The V gene end was trimmed by 5 bases and the J gene end by 10 bases; junction bases not matched to a gene: 13. Germline V gene sequence: CDR1 MGHRA, CDR2 YSYEKL. The CDR3 sequence is CASSLPSGRPSKEQFF. For the CDR3, the DNA is TGCGCCAGCAGCTTACCTAGCGGGAGGCCCTCCAAGGAGCAGTTCTTC.

This clone was seen more than once but under ten times. The chain couples TRBV28 to TRBJ2-7, with D possibly being TRBD2 (6 bases). The V gene's germline CDR1 is MDHEN and CDR2 SYDVKM. The CDR3 runs 11 residues. The ends were cut back, 5 bases at V and 9 bases at J, with 11 bases in the middle. The CDR3 nucleotides are TGTGCCAGCAGTACCGGGGGAGGGCAGTACTTC. Residues: CASSTGGGQYF. Supplemented by reference TRBV28 and TRBJ2-7, the full variable domain reads DVKVTQSSRYLVKRTGEKVFLECVQDMDHENMFWYRQDPGLGLRLIYFSYDVKMKEKGDIPEGYSVSREKKERFSLILESASTNQTSMYLCASSTGGGQYFGPGTRLTVT.

The chain links TRBV18 to TRBJ1-5, with D perhaps TRBD1 (6 bases). Trimming took off 3 bases at V and 2 bases at J, with 14 bases between the two ends. The germline V gene has CDR1 KGHSH and CDR2 LQKENI. CDR3 length equals 16 residues. The CDR3 spells CASSPQQGYGNQPQHF. The CDR3 bases are TGTGCCAGCTCACCGCAACAGGGCTATGGCAATCAGCCCCAGCATTTT.

This rearrangement joins TRBV4-1 to TRBJ2-5, with 10 bases fitting TRBD2. The CDR3 runs to 17 residues. Germline CDR1 and CDR2: MGHRA and YSYEKL. The V and J ends lost 1 base and 1 base, in that order; junction bases with no gene match: 6. This chain's CDR3 is CASSQATAGGLQETQYF. CDR3 DNA sequence: TGCGCCAGCAGCCAAGCTACAGCGGGAGGGCTCCAAGAGACCCAGTACTTC.

The CDR3 here is CASSERGGDYNEQFF. CDR3 nucleotides: TGTGCCAGCAGTGAAAGGGGAGGGGACTACAATGAGCAGTTCTTC. J is TRBJ2-1 and V is TRBV2, with 7 bases fitting TRBD2. This CDR3 has 15 amino acids. CDR1 SNHLY and CDR2 FYNNEI come from the germline V gene. Trimming removed 2 bases from V and 3 bases from J; junction bases left unmatched: 4.

V usage is TRBV7-8 and J usage is TRBJ2-2; no reliable D call. Trimming removed 5 bases at V and 7 bases at J, with 11 bases between. CDR3 length: 13 residues. CDR1 is SGHVS and CDR2 is FQNEAQ in the germline V gene. Here the CDR3 DNA reads TGTGCCAGCAGCGCTGGAGTAGTCGGGGAGCTGTTTTTT. It is translated as CASSAGVVGELFF.

The chain combines TRBV2 with TRBJ1-2; D might be TRBD1 (5 bases). This CDR3 comprises 13 residues. Trimming removed 7 bases from V and 4 bases from J, with 13 bases in between. Germline values: CDR1 SNHLY, CDR2 FYNNEI. The CDR3 spells CASIGYRTYGYTF. CDR3 DNA: TGTGCCAGCATTGGGTACAGGACCTATGGCTACACCTTC.

The chain couples TRBV28 to TRBJ2-3, with TRBD2 identical over 16 bases. The germline gives CDR1 MDHEN, CDR2 SYDVKM. The J segment lost 2 bases and the V segment lost 4 bases, leaving 9 bases of the junction unmatched. This CDR3 comprises 19 residues. In DNA form, the CDR3 reads TGTGCCAGCAGTTCAGGGACTAGCGGGAGGGCCCTCGTCACAGATACGCAGTATTTT. Translating gives CASSSGTSGRALVTDTQYF.

J is TRBJ1-1 and V is TRBV2; the D is unclear. Per the germline V gene, CDR1 is SNHLY and CDR2 is FYNNEI. V was cut by 1 base and J by 3 bases, with 12 bases left in between. The CDR3 runs 15 residues. For the CDR3, the DNA is TGTGCCAGCAGTGAAGACCGGGGTCGGTACACTGAAGCTTTCTTT. This translates into CASSEDRGRYTEAFF.

The chain links TRBV5-5 to TRBJ2-5, with no clear D. CDR3 length: 12 residues. Trimming took off 7 bases at V and 1 base at J, with 8 bases between the two ends. Germline lookup yields CDR1 SGHKS and CDR2 YYEKEE (reference sequence). This CDR3 is CASYRPQETQYF. Here the CDR3 DNA reads TGTGCCAGCTACAGACCCCAAGAGACCCAGTACTTC.